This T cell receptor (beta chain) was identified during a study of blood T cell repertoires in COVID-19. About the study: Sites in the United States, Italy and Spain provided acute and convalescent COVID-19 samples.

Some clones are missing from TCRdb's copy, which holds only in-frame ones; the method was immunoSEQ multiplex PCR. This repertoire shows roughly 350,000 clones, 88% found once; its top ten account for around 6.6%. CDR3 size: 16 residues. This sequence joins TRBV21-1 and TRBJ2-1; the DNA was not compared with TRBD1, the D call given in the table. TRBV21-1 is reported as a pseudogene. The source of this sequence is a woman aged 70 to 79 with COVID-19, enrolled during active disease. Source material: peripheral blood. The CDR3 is CASSTRTSFKYNEQFF. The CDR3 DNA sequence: TGTGCCAGCAGCACTAGGACATCTTTCAAATACAATGAGCAGTTCTTC.